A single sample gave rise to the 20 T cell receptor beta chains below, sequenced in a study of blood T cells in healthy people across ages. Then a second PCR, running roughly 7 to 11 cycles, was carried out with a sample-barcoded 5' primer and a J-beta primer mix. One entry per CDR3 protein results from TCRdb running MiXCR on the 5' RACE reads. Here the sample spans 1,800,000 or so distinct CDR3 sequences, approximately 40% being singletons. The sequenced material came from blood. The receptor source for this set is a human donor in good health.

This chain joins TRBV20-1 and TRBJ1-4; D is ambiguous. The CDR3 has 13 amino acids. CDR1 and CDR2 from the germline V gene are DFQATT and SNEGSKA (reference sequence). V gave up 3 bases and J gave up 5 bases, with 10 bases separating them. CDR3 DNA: TGCAGTGCTAGGGACCGAGCGAATGAAAAACTGTTTTTT. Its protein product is CSARDRANEKLFF.

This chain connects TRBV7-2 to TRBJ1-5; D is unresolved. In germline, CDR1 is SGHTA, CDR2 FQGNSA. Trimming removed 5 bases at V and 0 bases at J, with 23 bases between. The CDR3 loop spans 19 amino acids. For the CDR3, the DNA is TGTGCCAGCAGCACTCGGGTGAGCCCCGACTTACATAGCAATCAGCCCCAGCATTTT. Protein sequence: CASSTRVSPDLHSNQPQHF.

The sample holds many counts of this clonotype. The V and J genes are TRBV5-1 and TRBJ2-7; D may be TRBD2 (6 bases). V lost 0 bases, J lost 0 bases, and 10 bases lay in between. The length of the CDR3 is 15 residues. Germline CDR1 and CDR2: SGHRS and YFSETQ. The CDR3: CASSLVGTASYEQYF. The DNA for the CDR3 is TGCGCCAGCAGCTTGGTCGGGACTGCCTCCTACGAGCAGTACTTC.

The CDR3 DNA sequence: TGCGCCAGCAGCCATCGGGGGGTCCACGGGGAGACCCAGTACTTC. Translation gives CASSHRGVHGETQYF. The rearrangement links TRBV4-3 to TRBJ2-5; 7 bases are a match to TRBD2. In germline, CDR1 is LGHNA, CDR2 YSLEER. The V gene end was trimmed by 3 bases and the J gene end by 5 bases; junction bases not matched to a gene: 9. The length of the CDR3 is 15 residues.

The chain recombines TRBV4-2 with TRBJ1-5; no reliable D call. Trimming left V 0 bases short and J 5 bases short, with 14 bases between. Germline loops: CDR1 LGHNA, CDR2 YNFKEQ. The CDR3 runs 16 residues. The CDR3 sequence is CASSQEAPWSDQPQHF. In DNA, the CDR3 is TGTGCCAGCAGCCAAGAGGCCCCATGGAGCGATCAGCCCCAGCATTTT.

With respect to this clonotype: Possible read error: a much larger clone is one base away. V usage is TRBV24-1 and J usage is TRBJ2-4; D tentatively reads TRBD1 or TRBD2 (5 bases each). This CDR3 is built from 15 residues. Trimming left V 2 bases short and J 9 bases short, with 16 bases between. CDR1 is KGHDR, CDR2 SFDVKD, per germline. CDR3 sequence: CATSDSGPSTSIQYF. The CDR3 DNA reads TGTGCCACCAGTGATTCGGGACCTTCGACAAGCATTCAGTACTTC.

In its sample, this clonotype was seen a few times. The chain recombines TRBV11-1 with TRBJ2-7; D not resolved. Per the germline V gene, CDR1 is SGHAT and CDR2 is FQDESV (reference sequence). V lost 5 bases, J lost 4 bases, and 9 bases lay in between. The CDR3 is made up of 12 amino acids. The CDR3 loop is CASSPWDYEQYF. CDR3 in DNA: TGTGCCAGCAGCCCCTGGGATTACGAGCAGTACTTC.

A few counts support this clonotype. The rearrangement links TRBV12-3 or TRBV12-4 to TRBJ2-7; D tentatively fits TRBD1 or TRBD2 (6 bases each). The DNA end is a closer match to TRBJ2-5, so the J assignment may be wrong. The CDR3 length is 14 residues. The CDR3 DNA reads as TGTGCCAGCAGTCGACGGGGGCTCCGAGAGACCCAGTACTTC. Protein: CASSRRGLRETQYF.

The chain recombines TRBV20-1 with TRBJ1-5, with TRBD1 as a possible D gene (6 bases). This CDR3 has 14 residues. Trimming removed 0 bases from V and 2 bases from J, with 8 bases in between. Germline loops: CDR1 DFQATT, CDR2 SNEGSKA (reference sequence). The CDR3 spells CSARDEGGNQPQHF. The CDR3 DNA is TGCAGTGCTAGAGACGAGGGGGGCAATCAGCCCCAGCATTTT.

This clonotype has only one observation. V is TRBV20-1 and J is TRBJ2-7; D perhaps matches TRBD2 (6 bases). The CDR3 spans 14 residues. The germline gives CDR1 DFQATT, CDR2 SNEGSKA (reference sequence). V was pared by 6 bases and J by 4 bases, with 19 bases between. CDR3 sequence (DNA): TGCAGTGCCACCCCTCAGGGAGGCGGGTACGAGCAGTACTTC. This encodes CSATPQGGGYEQYF.

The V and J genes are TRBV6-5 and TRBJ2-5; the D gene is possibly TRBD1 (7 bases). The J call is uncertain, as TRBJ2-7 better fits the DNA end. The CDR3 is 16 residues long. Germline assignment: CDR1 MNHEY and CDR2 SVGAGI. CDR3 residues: CASRGWRDSRVYEQYF. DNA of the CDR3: TGTGCCAGCAGAGGTTGGAGGGACAGTAGAGTTTACGAGCAGTACTTC.

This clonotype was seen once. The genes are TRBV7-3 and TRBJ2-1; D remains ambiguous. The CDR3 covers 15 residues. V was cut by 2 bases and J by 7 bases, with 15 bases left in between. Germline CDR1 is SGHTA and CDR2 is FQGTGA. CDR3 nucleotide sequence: TGTGCCAGCAGCTTATACTTCGACTCTATGAATGAGCAGTTCTTC. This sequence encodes CASSLYFDSMNEQFF.

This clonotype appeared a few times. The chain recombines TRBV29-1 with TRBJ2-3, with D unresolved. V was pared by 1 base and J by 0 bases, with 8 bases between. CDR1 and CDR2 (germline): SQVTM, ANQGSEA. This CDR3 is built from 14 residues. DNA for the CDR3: TGCAGCGTTGAAGGCGAAACTAGCACAGATACGCAGTATTTT. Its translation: CSVEGETSTDTQYF.

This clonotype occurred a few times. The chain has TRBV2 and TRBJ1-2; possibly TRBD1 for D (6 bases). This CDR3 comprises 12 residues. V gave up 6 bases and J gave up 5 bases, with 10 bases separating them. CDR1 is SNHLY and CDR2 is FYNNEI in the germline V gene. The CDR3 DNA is TGTGCCAGCAGCGGGACAAAATATGGCTACACCTTC. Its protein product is CASSGTKYGYTF. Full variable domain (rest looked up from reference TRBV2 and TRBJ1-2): EPEVTQTPSHQVTQMGQEVILRCVPISNHLYFYWYRQILGQKVEFLVSFYNNEISEKSEIFDDQFSVERPDGSNFTLKIRSTKLEDSAMYFCASSGTKYGYTFGSGTRLTVV.

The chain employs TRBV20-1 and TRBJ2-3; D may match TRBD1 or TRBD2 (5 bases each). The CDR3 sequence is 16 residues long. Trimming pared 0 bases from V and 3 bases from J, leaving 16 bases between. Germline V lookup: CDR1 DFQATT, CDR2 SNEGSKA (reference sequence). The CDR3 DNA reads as TGCAGTGCTAGAGATCCCCAGGGAGTGAGGACAGATACGCAGTATTTT. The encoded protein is CSARDPQGVRTDTQYF.

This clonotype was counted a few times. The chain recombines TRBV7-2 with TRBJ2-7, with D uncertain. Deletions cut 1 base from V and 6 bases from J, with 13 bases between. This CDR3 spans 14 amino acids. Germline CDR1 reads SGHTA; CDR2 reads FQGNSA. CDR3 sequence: CASSLVAWFPEQYF. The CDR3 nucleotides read TGTGCCAGCAGCTTAGTTGCTTGGTTTCCCGAGCAGTACTTC.

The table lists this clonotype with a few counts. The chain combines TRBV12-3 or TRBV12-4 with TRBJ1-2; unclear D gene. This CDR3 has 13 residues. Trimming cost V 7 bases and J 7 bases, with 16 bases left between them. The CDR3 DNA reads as TGTGCCAGCACTAGCTTGGGTGAAAGTGGCTACACCTTC. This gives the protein CASTSLGESGYTF.

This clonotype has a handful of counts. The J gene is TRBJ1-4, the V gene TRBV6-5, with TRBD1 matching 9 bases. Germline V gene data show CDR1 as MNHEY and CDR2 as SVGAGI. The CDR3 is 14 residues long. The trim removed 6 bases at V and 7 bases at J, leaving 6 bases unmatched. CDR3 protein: CASRTGQGGEKLFF. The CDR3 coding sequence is TGTGCCAGCAGGACGGGACAGGGAGGTGAAAAACTGTTTTTT.

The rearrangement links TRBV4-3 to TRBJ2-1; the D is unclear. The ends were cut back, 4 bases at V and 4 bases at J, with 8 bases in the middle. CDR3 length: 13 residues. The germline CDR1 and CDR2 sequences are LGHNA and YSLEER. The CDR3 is CASSPTQYNEQFF. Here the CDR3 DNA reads TGCGCCAGCAGCCCAACACAATACAATGAGCAGTTCTTC.

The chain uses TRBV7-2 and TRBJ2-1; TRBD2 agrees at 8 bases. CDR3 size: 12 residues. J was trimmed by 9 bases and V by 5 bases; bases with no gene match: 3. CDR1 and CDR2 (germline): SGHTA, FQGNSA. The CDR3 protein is CASSIGTSEQFF. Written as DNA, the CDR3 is TGTGCCAGCAGCATTGGGACTAGTGAGCAGTTCTTC.